This T cell receptor (beta chain) stems from a study of beta chain features in type 1 diabetes. Germline CDR1 reads MNHEY; CDR2 reads SVGAGI. Trimming pared 2 bases from V and 5 bases from J, leaving 12 bases between. CDR3 length: 15 amino acids. Of the isolated RNA, all was reverse transcribed, and so the sequenced material was expressed TCRB transcripts. Sequencing was performed with immunoSEQ multiplex PCR; in TCRdb, only in-frame clones are kept and a portion is missing. This sample has 600,000 to 700,000 clones; 9.5% to 15% occur once, and the top ten carry more than 0.1%. This clone was recorded a few times. No antigen is known for it. CD4+ cells of the naive, central memory, regulatory and stem cell-like memory types were sorted via CD45RO/CCR7/CD25/CD127/CD95/CD27. Study-wide results and limits: For patients, the naive, central memory and Treg TCRB repertoires appeared more alike than for healthy donors. These data did not resolve whether HLA type affects TCRB rearrangement. Type 1 diabetes patients showed a moderate but significant shortening of TCRB CDR3s in all four CD4+ subsets.

This chain joins TRBV6-5 and TRBJ1-4, with D possibly TRBD1 on 5 matching bases. This receptor was identified in a young man with type 1 diabetes. Source material: naive CD4+ T cells from blood. The CDR3 DNA reads as TGTGCCAGCAGTTACGAGGCAGGGTTAAATGAAAAACTGTTTTTT. It codes for CASSYEAGLNEKLFF.